This T cell receptor (beta chain) was obtained from a study of CD8 T cells in Susac syndrome. cDNA came from about 0.5 to 1 ug RNA primed by random hexamers. TCRdb reprocessed the immunoSEQ multiplex PCR reads with MiXCR, giving one entry per CDR3 protein. This sample has roughly 160,000 distinct CDR3 sequences, with roughly 95% found just once. V gave up 7 bases and J gave up 4 bases, with 8 bases separating them. Germline lookup yields CDR1 SQVTM and CDR2 ANQGSEA. The CDR3 is 11 amino acids. The sequence derives from a human donor with Susac syndrome. What was sequenced was CD4+ T cells from PBMCs. The chain carries TRBV29-1 and TRBJ1-3; D perhaps matches TRBD1 (5 bases). The CDR3 sequence is CSARQGNTIYF. The CDR3 DNA follows: TGCAGCGCCCGACAGGGAAACACCATATATTTT. Full variable domain (outside the CDR3, taken from reference TRBV29-1 and TRBJ1-3): SAVISQKPSRDICQRGTSLTIQCQVDSQVTMMFWYRQQPGQSLTLIATANQGSEATYESGFVIDKFPISRPNLTFSTLTVSNMSPEDSSIYLCSARQGNTIYFGEGSWLTVV.